Sequencing of this T cell receptor (beta chain) was carried out in a study of T cell responses to AZD1222 COVID-19 vaccine. Sequenced by immunoSEQ multiplex PCR; TCRdb stores in-frame clones only, minus some. Of about 110,000 clones detected, around 90% appear once; the ten largest clones hold less than 8.5%. Germline lookup yields CDR1 LGHNA and CDR2 YSLEER. The CDR3 has 17 amino acids. The germline V and J ends were trimmed by 2 bases and 0 bases, with 14 bases remaining between them. The V call is TRBV4-3, the J call TRBJ1-5; D remains ambiguous. This sequence was found in an adult in good health. Sequenced material: peripheral blood, taken on day 0 of AZD1222 vaccination. Here the CDR3 reads CASSQNPLGSSNQPQHF. For the CDR3, the DNA is TGCGCCAGCAGCCAAAACCCCTTGGGTTCTAGCAATCAGCCCCAGCATTTT.